Listed below are T cell receptor beta chains from one sample, sequenced in a study of identical twins. Using its own MiXCR run on the 5' RACE reads, TCRdb lists one record per CDR3 protein. The table records around 220,000 distinct CDR3 sequences, over 9.5% of them present only once. The sequenced sample consisted of memory T cells sorted from blood. The receptors originated from a man between 50 and 59 years old in good health. Both conserved end residues are part of each CDR3. The D gene is left open where the match is weak. Where a row states a size, it is once, few, many or the class of an expanded clone; other rows omit it.

D,size,J,V,DNA,CDR3
TRBD1,many,TRBJ2-5,TRBV11-2,TGTGCCAGCAGCTTAGATCTTGACAGGGGTTTTCAAGAGACCCAGTACTTC,CASSLDLDRGFQETQYF
.,many,TRBJ2-1,TRBV15,TGTGCCACCAGCAGCGGGGGTGAGCAGTTCTTC,CATSSGGEQFF
TRBD1,many,TRBJ2-1,TRBV7-2,TGTGCCAGCAGCCCCCAGGGGACAGGGATCAATGAGCAGTTCTTC,CASSPQGTGINEQFF
TRBD2,.,TRBJ2-3,TRBV9,TGTGCCAGCAGCGGCCGACTAGCGGGCACAGATACGCAGTATTTT,CASSGRLAGTDTQYF
TRBD1,few,TRBJ2-5,TRBV11-1,TGTGCCAGCAGCTTATACGGCCCCACCGGGCAGGGGGCGAGAGAGACCCAGTACTTC,CASSLYGPTGQGARETQYF
TRBD2,many,TRBJ2-7,TRBV2,TGTGCCAGCAGTGAAGCGCCCGGGACTACCTCCTTCTACTACTACGAGCAGTACTTC,CASSEAPGTTSFYYYEQYF
.,.,TRBJ2-1,TRBV20-1,TGCAGTGCTATACAGTCGCAGGTCCTCAGCGGCAATGAGCAGTTCTTC,CSAIQSQVLSGNEQFF
TRBD1,many,TRBJ2-3,TRBV27,TGTGCCAGCAGTTTACCGGGACAGGGGGCAGGCGATACGCAGTATTTT,CASSLPGQGAGDTQYF
TRBD2,.,TRBJ2-1,TRBV19,TGTGCCAGTAACTATCAGGCGGGAGGGCCTGGTCCCCACAATGAGCAGTTCTTC,CASNYQAGGPGPHNEQFF
TRBD2,many,TRBJ2-5,TRBV5-1,TGCGCCAGCAGCTTGGAGGCTAGCGGGACCACCCAAGAGACCCAGTACTTC,CASSLEASGTTQETQYF
TRBD2,.,TRBJ2-7,TRBV20-1,TGCAGTGCTAGCTCGGGAGGAAGGTACGAGCAGTACTTC,CSASSGGRYEQYF
.,many,TRBJ1-1,TRBV20-1,TGCAGTGCTAGGGCCGCAATGAACACTGAAGCTTTCTTT,CSARAAMNTEAFF
.,.,TRBJ2-5,TRBV20-1,TGCAGTGCTAGACAGGGGTTTGCAGAGACCCAGTACTTC,CSARQGFAETQYF
.,.,TRBJ2-6,TRBV20-1,TGCAGTGCTGGAAGCCCCCGCTCTGGGGCCAACGTCCTGACTTTC,CSAGSPRSGANVLTF
TRBD1,few,TRBJ2-7,TRBV12-3/TRBV12-4,TGTGCCAGCAGTCCGGGACAGATATCCTACGAGCAGTACTTC,CASSPGQISYEQYF
.,many,TRBJ1-3,TRBV12-3/TRBV12-4,TGTGCCAGCAGCCCCGGGCAGGTTGGAAACACCATATATTTT,CASSPGQVGNTIYF
.,many,TRBJ2-1,TRBV7-8,TGTGCCAGCAGCTTAGTGTTGGGAACAGCAAATAATGAGCAGTTCTTC,CASSLVLGTANNEQFF
.,.,TRBJ2-2,TRBV3-1,TGTGCCAGCAGCCAAGACCGTACAGGGTTGTTCGCCGGGGAGCTGTTTTTT,CASSQDRTGLFAGELFF
.,.,TRBJ2-7,TRBV7-9,TGTCCCAGCAGCGTTCACCTCTACGAGCAGTACTTC,CPSSVHLYEQYF
TRBD1,few,TRBJ2-7,TRBV10-3,TGTGCCGCCAGGCGGGACAGGGGCCACGAGCAGTACTTC,CAARRDRGHEQYF
.,.,TRBJ2-7,TRBV28,TGTGCCAGCAGTTTAGGGGGGGCATATTTCTACGAGCAGTACTTC,CASSLGGAYFYEQYF
.,.,TRBJ2-3,TRBV28,TGTGCCAGCAGTATGAATCAGGGAACGCAGTATTTT,CASSMNQGTQYF
TRBD1,.,TRBJ2-3,TRBV4-3,TGCGCCAGCAGCCAAGAAGGGGGCCGGGCAGATACGCAGTATTTT,CASSQEGGRADTQYF
.,.,TRBJ2-6,TRBV5-6,TGTGCCAGCAGCTTAATGAGGGTTGGGGCCAACGTCCTGACTTTC,CASSLMRVGANVLTF
TRBD2,.,TRBJ2-2,TRBV4-2,TGTGCCAGCAGCCAAGGAACTAGCGGCACCGGGGAGCTGTTTTTT,CASSQGTSGTGELFF
TRBD2,.,TRBJ2-3,TRBV7-8,TGTGCCAGCAGCTATAGCGGGAGGGGGGTGACAGATACGCAGTATTTT,CASSYSGRGVTDTQYF
.,many,TRBJ2-3,TRBV12-3/TRBV12-4,TGTGCCAGCAGCCCTAGTTCAGATACGCAGTATTTT,CASSPSSDTQYF
.,many,TRBJ2-6,TRBV24-1,TGTGCCACCAGTGATGGATCCCGGGGCGCCTCCTCTGGGGCCAACGTCCTGACTTTC,CATSDGSRGASSGANVLTF
TRBD1,many,TRBJ2-5,TRBV27,TGTGCCAGCAGTTGGGGACAGTCCGAGACCCAGTACTTC,CASSWGQSETQYF
.,few,TRBJ2-7,TRBV12-3/TRBV12-4,TGTGCCAGCAGATGGGGGGACTCCTACGAGCAGTACTTC,CASRWGDSYEQYF
.,many,TRBJ1-5,TRBV29-1,TGCAGCGTTTCTTCAGCCGGGGGACAGCCCCAGCATTTT,CSVSSAGGQPQHF
TRBD2,few,TRBJ2-4,TRBV18,TGTGCCAGCTCACTACAACCGGGACTAGCGGGAGCGAGAAACATTCAGTACTTC,CASSLQPGLAGARNIQYF
.,.,TRBJ2-3,TRBV28,TGTGCCAGCAGCGGGTGGGGAGGCCAAGATACGCAGTATTTT,CASSGWGGQDTQYF
TRBD2,many,TRBJ2-3,TRBV2,TGTGCCAGCAGTTTCGGACTAGCGATAAGCACAGATACGCAGTATTTT,CASSFGLAISTDTQYF
.,many,TRBJ1-5,TRBV10-2,TGCGCCAGCAGTTTGTCAGGCGTTGATGGGAGCAATCAGCCCCAGCATTTT,CASSLSGVDGSNQPQHF
.,many,TRBJ1-5,TRBV6-2/TRBV6-3,TGTGCCAGCAGGGAATCTTTGCGCCCAGGGAGCAATCAGCCCCAGCATTTT,CASRESLRPGSNQPQHF
.,few,TRBJ2-2,TRBV12-3/TRBV12-4,TGTGCCAGCAGAACTAGAAGCACCGGGGAGCTGTTTTTT,CASRTRSTGELFF
TRBD2,.,TRBJ2-7,TRBV2,TGTGCCAGCAGGAGGGAGGGGTTCGGGAGCGAGCAGTACTTC,CASRREGFGSEQYF
.,few,TRBJ2-7,TRBV18,TGTGCCAGCTCACCTACCGCTCTTGACAACACCCGCTACGAGCAGTACTTC,CASSPTALDNTRYEQYF
.,few,TRBJ1-5,TRBV7-6,TGTGCCAGCAGCCCCTATCCAAACCTTCCGGGGGCTCCGGTGGATCAGCCCCAGCATTTT,CASSPYPNLPGAPVDQPQHF
.,.,TRBJ1-2,TRBV6-1,TGTGCCAGCAGTGAATTGGCTAACTATGGCTACACCTTC,CASSELANYGYTF
.,many,TRBJ2-3,TRBV20-1,TGCAGTGCTCCCCCCTGGAAGACAAATACGCAGTATTTT,CSAPPWKTNTQYF
TRBD1,.,TRBJ2-1,TRBV5-6,TGTGCCAGCAGCTGGGAACAGGGGGTGTGGAATGAGCAGTTCTTC,CASSWEQGVWNEQFF
.,many,TRBJ1-6,TRBV5-1,TGCGCCAGCAGCTTCGGGACCTCTCAAAATTCACCCCTCCACTTT,CASSFGTSQNSPLHF
.,.,TRBJ1-4,TRBV6-1,TGTGCCAGCAGTCCCCGGACACTAAGTGCAACTAATGAAAAACTGTTTTTT,CASSPRTLSATNEKLFF
TRBD2,many,TRBJ2-4,TRBV6-5,TGTGCCAGCAGTTTGTGGGTTTTACGGGAGGTTGCCAAAAACATTCAGTACTTC,CASSLWVLREVAKNIQYF
TRBD2,many,TRBJ2-1,TRBV6-1,TGTGCCAGCATGTCCCCTAGCGGGATAAACAATGAGCAGTTCTTC,CASMSPSGINNEQFF
.,.,TRBJ2-3,TRBV14,TGTGCCAGCAGCCAAGGGGAGGCCCTCCGAGGGGATACGCAGTATTTT,CASSQGEALRGDTQYF
TRBD1,many,TRBJ1-2,TRBV3-1,TGTGCCAGCAGCCAGGCGGGACAGGGGGCGCGTGGCTACACCTTC,CASSQAGQGARGYTF
TRBD1,few,TRBJ1-1,TRBV6-1,TGTGCCAGCAGTGAATACGGGACAGGGGGCTTCACTGAAGCTTTCTTT,CASSEYGTGGFTEAFF
.,many,TRBJ1-1,TRBV14,TGTGCCAGCAGCCAAGATAGGATAGGAGCTTTCTTT,CASSQDRIGAFF
TRBD1,.,TRBJ2-7,TRBV20-1,TGCAGTGCTAGGACAGGGCCGCCGGCCTACGAGCAGTACTTC,CSARTGPPAYEQYF
.,.,TRBJ2-4,TRBV5-4,TGTGCCAGCAGCTTGAGGGCAGGGAAAAACATTCAGTACTTC,CASSLRAGKNIQYF
.,many,TRBJ1-2,TRBV12-3/TRBV12-4,TGTGCCAGCTCCACGGCTTATGGCTACACCTTC,CASSTAYGYTF